This entry lists 9 T cell receptor beta chains sequenced from one sample in a study of T-cell reconstitution after alpha-beta-depleted transplantation in children. The TCRbeta library was prepared with unique molecular identifiers. From the PCR reads, TCRdb called clonotypes with MiXCR, one entry per CDR3 protein. Here the sample spans hundreds of thousands of distinct CDR3 sequences, approximately 20% being singletons. This specimen consisted of PBMCs from the stem cell graft donor, obtained from the stem cell graft. These receptors originate from a human donor who donated a stem cell graft to a child with acute lymphoblastic leukemia.

This clonotype was found a few times. The J gene is TRBJ1-2, the V gene TRBV20-1; no clear D. Between the trimmed V and J ends, which lost 3 bases and 5 bases, there was a span of 16 bases. CDR3 size: 14 residues. CDR1 and CDR2 (germline): DFQATT, SNEGSKA (reference sequence). The CDR3 loop is CSASRLEIRYGYTF. The CDR3, as DNA: TGCAGTGCTAGCCGTCTTGAGATTCGGTATGGCTACACCTTC.

This chain uses TRBV5-6 with TRBJ2-3; D not certain. The length of the CDR3 is 16 residues. Trimming pared 5 bases from V and 1 base from J, leaving 17 bases between. Germline CDR1 reads SGHDT; CDR2 reads YYEEEE. As DNA, the CDR3 is TGTGCCAGCAGTCCTCGTTATACCTGGGGCACAGATACGCAGTATTTT. Translation gives CASSPRYTWGTDTQYF.

CDR3 nucleotide sequence: TGTGCCAGCAGCCTATCAACTGGAACCATTTACAATGAGCAGTTCTTC. This sequence encodes CASSLSTGTIYNEQFF. V gene TRBV7-3 combines with J gene TRBJ2-1; D is uncertain. In germline, CDR1 is SGHTA, CDR2 FQGTGA. Trimming cost V 5 bases and J 4 bases, with 18 bases left between them. The CDR3 length is 16 residues.

This clonotype was found a few times. CDR3 sequence (DNA): TGCAGTGCCCGACTGGGCACCTTATACGAGCAGTACTTC. Translated, it gives CSARLGTLYEQYF. The chain joins TRBV20-1 to TRBJ2-7, with D unresolved. The CDR3 has 13 amino acids. The V gene's germline CDR1 is DFQATT and CDR2 SNEGSKA (reference sequence). V lost 6 bases to trimming and J lost 4 bases, with 16 bases between them.

This sequence joins TRBV9 and TRBJ1-3; no clear D gene. The CDR3 totals 12 residues. V dropped 3 bases and J dropped 4 bases, with 5 bases sitting between them. From germline, CDR1 is SGDLS and CDR2 YYNGEE. This CDR3 reads CASSAQGNTIYF. DNA of the CDR3: TGTGCCAGCAGCGCCCAGGGAAACACCATATATTTT.

CDR3 loop: CASSLGPTSSTDTQYF. CDR3 in DNA: TGTGCCAGCAGCTTAGGACCCACATCTAGCACAGATACGCAGTATTTT. The V gene is TRBV11-3, the J gene TRBJ2-3; D is unclear. Germline CDR1 SGHNT, CDR2 YENEEA. Trimming left V 1 base short and J 0 bases short, with 11 bases between. The CDR3 has 16 amino acids.

This clonotype occurred a few times. V is TRBV27 and J is TRBJ1-3; possible D gene TRBD1, 5 bases. The germline V gene has CDR1 MNHEY and CDR2 SMNVEV (reference sequence). The CDR3 is 16 residues long. V was pared by 2 bases and J by 4 bases, with 15 bases between. In nucleotides, the CDR3 is TGTGCCAGCAGTTTAAATCCAGGGTATGGCGGAAACACCATATATTTT. Amino acids: CASSLNPGYGGNTIYF.

This chain links TRBV20-1 with TRBJ1-1; maybe TRBD1 (6 bases). The CDR3 consists of 11 residues. Germline lookup yields CDR1 DFQATT and CDR2 SNEGSKA (reference sequence). The ends were cut back, 7 bases at V and 7 bases at J, with 13 bases in the middle. The CDR3 spells CSDGGMVEAFF. CDR3 nucleotide sequence: TGCAGTGATGGGGGCATGGTTGAAGCTTTCTTT.

The chain links TRBV12-3 or TRBV12-4 to TRBJ2-7; TRBD2 matches at 13 bases. V trimming: 6 bases; J trimming: 3 bases; junction bases outside the gene matches: 11. The CDR3 has 17 amino acids. In DNA, the CDR3 is TGTGCCAGCAGGCATAGGGGCGGACTAGCGGGAGTCTACGAGCAGTACTTC. This translates into CASRHRGGLAGVYEQYF.